This passage covers 5 T cell receptor beta chains from one sample sequenced in a study of shared clonotypes between healthy human individuals. Positive CCR7 selection of CD45RO-negative cells yielded the naive CD8 cells, and terminally differentiated effector memory CD45RA+ cells were excluded. Sequencing was performed with immunoSEQ multiplex PCR; in TCRdb, only in-frame clones are kept and a portion is missing. This table holds roughly 2.1 million clones, about 93% found once. Sequencing used naive CD8+ T cells from PBMCs. The receptors originated from a man younger than 35 in good health. Some clones in this sample may be carry-over from other donors' samples.

This sequence joins TRBV14 and TRBJ1-2; 7 bases map to TRBD1. The CDR3 loop spans 15 amino acids. J lost 4 bases, V lost 2 bases, and 7 bases had no gene match. Per the germline V gene, CDR1 is SGHDN and CDR2 is FVKESK. CDR3 residues: CASSQSPWDSYGYTF. The CDR3 region has the DNA TGTGCCAGCAGCCAAAGTCCATGGGACAGCTATGGCTACACCTTC.

This chain links TRBV7-3 with TRBJ2-1, with 7 bases identical to TRBD2. V shed 3 bases and J 3 bases; nucleotides not matched to a gene: 5. The length of the CDR3 is 15 residues. From germline, CDR1 is SGHTA and CDR2 FQGTGA. The CDR3, as DNA: TGTGCCAGCAGCTTTGGGCTAGCGGACTACAATGAGCAGTTCTTC. This encodes CASSFGLADYNEQFF.

V usage is TRBV7-9 and J usage is TRBJ2-2; unclear D gene. The CDR3 length is 13 residues. Trimming left V 5 bases short and J 4 bases short, with 8 bases between. Germline-derived CDR1 and CDR2 are SEHNR and FQNEAQ (reference sequence). CDR3 in DNA: TGTGCCAGCAGCCCACATATCACCGGGGAGCTGTTTTTT. This codes for CASSPHITGELFF.

This chain joins TRBV15 and TRBJ2-2; TRBD2 matches 10 bases. The CDR3 has 17 residues. The germline V gene has CDR1 LNHNV and CDR2 YYDKDF (reference sequence). J gave up 3 bases and V 5 bases, and 9 bases lay outside the gene matches. CDR3 residues: CATSHSAGLADTGELFF. The DNA for the CDR3 is TGTGCCACCAGCCACTCCGCCGGACTAGCGGACACCGGGGAGCTGTTTTTT.

The chain has TRBV18 and TRBJ2-7, with 11 bases aligning to TRBD1. This CDR3 region has 14 residues. The germline gives CDR1 KGHSH, CDR2 LQKENI. V lost 6 bases and J lost 4; bases outside the gene matches: 5. The CDR3 loop reads CASSHGQGAYEQYF. CDR3 sequence (DNA): TGTGCCAGCTCCCACGGACAGGGGGCTTACGAGCAGTACTTC.